This TCR beta chain is from a study of neurological immune-mediated disorders. The CDR3 runs to 14 residues. Germline loops: CDR1 SGHAT, CDR2 FQDESV (reference sequence). V lost 1 base to trimming and J lost 5 bases; unmatched junction nucleotides: 4. The unsorted libraries were made from 2 million PBMCs kept at -80 C. Ten or more counts support this clonotype. Its target is not known. Whole-study results and caveats: No CDR3 amino acid sequences recurred among expanded clones across subjects, suggesting private repertoires in all groups. Healthy controls had more TCR clonal expansion than multiple sclerosis, which showed the least, whereas HTLV-1-associated myelopathy showed the most.

The making of cDNA relied on 5'RACE with 10-nucleotide random UMIs. TCRdb passed the 5' RACE reads through MiXCR, listing each CDR3 protein once. The table shows tens of thousands of distinct CDR3 sequences, with approximately 4.5% occurring only once. Sequences were obtained from PBMCs. The chain couples TRBV11-1 to TRBJ2-7; 8 bases map to TRBD1. The receptor comes from a man younger than 30 in good health. CDR3 in DNA: TGTGCCAGCAGCTTAGGGACAGGGAGAAACGAGCAGTACTTC. It specifies CASSLGTGRNEQYF.